This T cell receptor beta chain was observed in a study of shared clonotypes between healthy human individuals. Generated by immunoSEQ multiplex PCR, the TCRdb table keeps only in-frame clones and is missing some. This sample has about 600,000 clones, with roughly 79% found just once. CDR1 and CDR2 from the germline V gene are SGHDT and YYEEEE. CDR3 length: 18 residues. The ends were cut back, 4 bases at V and 4 bases at J, with 26 bases in the middle. On this clone: Other DNA sequences in the sample encode the same CDR3.

The receptor comes from a woman in her forties in good health. Some clones in this sample may be carry-over from other donors' samples. V gene TRBV5-6 combines with J gene TRBJ1-1; tentatively, D is TRBD1 (6 bases). Sequenced sample: PBMCs. This CDR3 reads CASSLKDRLLSLSTEAFF. The CDR3 region has the DNA TGTGCCAGCAGCCTCAAAGACAGGTTACTAAGTTTGAGCACTGAAGCTTTCTTT.